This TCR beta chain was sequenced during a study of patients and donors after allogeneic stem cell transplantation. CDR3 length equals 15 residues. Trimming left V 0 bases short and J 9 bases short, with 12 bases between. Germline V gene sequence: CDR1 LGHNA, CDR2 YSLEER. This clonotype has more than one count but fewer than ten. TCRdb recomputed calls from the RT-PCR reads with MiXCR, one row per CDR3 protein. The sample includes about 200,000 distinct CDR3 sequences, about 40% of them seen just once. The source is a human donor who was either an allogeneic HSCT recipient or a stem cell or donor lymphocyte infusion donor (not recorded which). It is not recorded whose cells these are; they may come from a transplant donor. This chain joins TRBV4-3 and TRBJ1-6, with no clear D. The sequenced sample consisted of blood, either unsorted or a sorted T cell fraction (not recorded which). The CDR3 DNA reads TGCGCCAGCAGCCAAGAGATGAGGGTTGGTTCACCCCTCCACTTT. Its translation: CASSQEMRVGSPLHF.